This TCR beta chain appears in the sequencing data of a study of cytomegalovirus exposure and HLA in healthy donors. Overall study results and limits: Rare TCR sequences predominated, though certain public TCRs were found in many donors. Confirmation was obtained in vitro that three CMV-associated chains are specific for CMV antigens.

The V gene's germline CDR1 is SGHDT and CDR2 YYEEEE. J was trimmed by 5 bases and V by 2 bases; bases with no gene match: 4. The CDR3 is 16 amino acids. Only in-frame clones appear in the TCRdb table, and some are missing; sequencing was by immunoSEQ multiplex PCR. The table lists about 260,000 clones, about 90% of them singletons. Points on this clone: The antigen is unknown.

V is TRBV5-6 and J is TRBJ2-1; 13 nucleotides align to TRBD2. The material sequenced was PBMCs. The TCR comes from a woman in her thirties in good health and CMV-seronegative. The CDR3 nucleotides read TGTGCCAGCAGCTTCTCGACTAGCGGGAGGAACAATGAGCAGTTCTTC. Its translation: CASSFSTSGRNNEQFF.